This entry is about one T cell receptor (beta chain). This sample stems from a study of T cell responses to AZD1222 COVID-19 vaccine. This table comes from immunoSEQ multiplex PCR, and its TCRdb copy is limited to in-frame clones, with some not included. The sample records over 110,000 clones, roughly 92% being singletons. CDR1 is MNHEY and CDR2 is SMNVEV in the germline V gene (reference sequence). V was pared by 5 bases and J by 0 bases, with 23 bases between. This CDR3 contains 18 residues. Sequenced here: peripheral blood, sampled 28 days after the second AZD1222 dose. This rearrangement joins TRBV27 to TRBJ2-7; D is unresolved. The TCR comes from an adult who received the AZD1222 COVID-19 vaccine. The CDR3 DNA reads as TGTGCCAGCAGTCCCCACTACACCACACCTTTGACCTCCTACGAGCAGTACGTC. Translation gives CASSPHYTTPLTSYEQYV.